This is a list of T cell receptor beta chains from one sample in a study of shared clonotypes between healthy human individuals. Generated by immunoSEQ multiplex PCR, the TCRdb table keeps only in-frame clones and is missing some. The table lists about 1.1 million clones, roughly 74% of them singletons. Sequencing was done on a sample of memory CD4+ T cells from PBMCs. Source of these receptors: a man younger than 35 in good health. Some clones in this sample may be carry-over from other donors' samples. Both conserved end residues are part of each CDR3. The D gene is left open where the match is weak. Only some rows state a clone size, as once, few, many or a class for expanded clones.

J gene: TRBJ1-3
clone size: -
D gene: -
V gene: TRBV25-1
CDR3 protein: CASSAPTRVGDTIYF
CDR3 DNA: TGTGCCAGCAGTGCGCCAACCCGGGTGGGGGACACCATATATTTT

J gene: TRBJ1-1
clone size: -
D gene: -
V gene: TRBV6-5
CDR3 protein: CASSSPGVTEAFF
CDR3 DNA: TGTGCCAGCAGTAGCCCAGGGGTCACTGAAGCTTTCTTT

J gene: TRBJ2-5
clone size: -
D gene: -
V gene: TRBV19
CDR3 protein: CASSILTGGWETQYF
CDR3 DNA: TGTGCCAGTAGTATTCTTACGGGGGGCTGGGAGACCCAGTACTTC

J gene: TRBJ1-1
clone size: -
D gene: -
V gene: TRBV5-1
CDR3 protein: CASSFPGPSNTEAFF
CDR3 DNA: TGCGCCAGCAGCTTTCCCGGGCCTTCCAACACTGAAGCTTTCTTT

J gene: TRBJ1-3
clone size: -
D gene: TRBD1
V gene: TRBV5-1
CDR3 protein: CASSDPGGQRNSGNTIYF
CDR3 DNA: TGCGCCAGCAGCGACCCGGGGGGACAGAGGAACTCTGGAAACACCATATATTTT

J gene: TRBJ2-5
clone size: -
D gene: -
V gene: TRBV5-1
CDR3 protein: CASSLAGGYQETQYF
CDR3 DNA: TGCGCCAGCAGCTTGGCAGGGGGGTACCAAGAGACCCAGTACTTC

J gene: TRBJ1-2
clone size: once
D gene: TRBD1
V gene: TRBV30
CDR3 protein: CAWSPDRGSGYTF
CDR3 DNA: TGTGCCTGGAGTCCTGACAGGGGAAGTGGCTACACCTTT

J gene: TRBJ1-4
clone size: -
D gene: -
V gene: TRBV14
CDR3 protein: CASSLDRKEKLFF
CDR3 DNA: TGTGCCAGCAGCCTAGACAGGAAAGAAAAACTGTTTTTT

J gene: TRBJ1-4
clone size: -
D gene: TRBD1
V gene: TRBV6-6
CDR3 protein: CASSQGQLATNEKLFF
CDR3 DNA: TGTGCCAGCAGCCAGGGACAGTTAGCAACTAATGAAAAACTGTTTTTT

J gene: TRBJ2-7
clone size: -
D gene: TRBD2
V gene: TRBV27
CDR3 protein: CATHSGKGHEQYF
CDR3 DNA: TGTGCCACCCATAGCGGGAAAGGCCACGAGCAGTACTTC

J gene: TRBJ1-5
clone size: once
D gene: TRBD1
V gene: TRBV19
CDR3 protein: CASSNTGAEQPQHF
CDR3 DNA: TGTGCCAGTAGTAATACAGGGGCGGAACAGCCCCAGCATTTT

J gene: TRBJ1-3
clone size: -
D gene: TRBD1
V gene: TRBV11-2
CDR3 protein: CASRGQGLLSGNTIYF
CDR3 DNA: TGTGCCAGCAGGGGACAGGGACTCCTCTCTGGAAACACCATATATTTT

J gene: TRBJ1-2
clone size: -
D gene: -
V gene: TRBV10-3
CDR3 protein: CAISGTENYGYTF
CDR3 DNA: TGTGCCATCAGTGGGACCGAGAACTATGGCTACACCTTC

J gene: TRBJ1-1
clone size: few
D gene: -
V gene: TRBV2
CDR3 protein: CASVREANTEAFF
CDR3 DNA: TGTGCCAGCGTGAGGGAAGCGAACACTGAAGCTTTCTTT

J gene: TRBJ2-7
clone size: -
D gene: -
V gene: TRBV29-1
CDR3 protein: CSARDGTYEQYF
CDR3 DNA: TGCAGCGCGCGGGACGGAACCTACGAGCAGTACTTC

J gene: TRBJ1-3
clone size: -
D gene: -
V gene: TRBV30
CDR3 protein: CALTTDRTGNTIYF
CDR3 DNA: TGTGCCTTGACAACGGACCGCACTGGAAACACCATATATTTT

J gene: TRBJ1-3
clone size: -
D gene: -
V gene: TRBV6-4
CDR3 protein: CASSTSGDSGNTIYF
CDR3 DNA: TGTGCCAGCAGTACCTCAGGTGACTCTGGAAACACCATATATTTT

J gene: TRBJ2-1
clone size: -
D gene: -
V gene: TRBV5-1
CDR3 protein: CASSFVVQGGHEQFF
CDR3 DNA: TGCGCCAGCAGCTTCGTTGTTCAGGGGGGCCATGAGCAGTTCTTC

J gene: TRBJ2-7
clone size: -
D gene: TRBD1
V gene: TRBV10-3
CDR3 protein: CATATGGSVEQYF
CDR3 DNA: TGTGCCACAGCAACAGGGGGATCTGTCGAGCAGTACTTC

J gene: TRBJ1-2
clone size: -
D gene: -
V gene: TRBV2
CDR3 protein: CATKMAPSPGYTF
CDR3 DNA: TGTGCCACCAAGATGGCCCCGTCGCCTGGCTACACCTTC

J gene: TRBJ2-1
clone size: once
D gene: TRBD2
V gene: TRBV5-1
CDR3 protein: CASSLSGRPLYNEQFF
CDR3 DNA: TGCGCCAGCAGCTTGAGCGGGAGGCCCCTCTACAATGAGCAGTTCTTC

J gene: TRBJ2-5
clone size: few
D gene: TRBD1
V gene: TRBV6-5
CDR3 protein: CASSRNRGGETQYF
CDR3 DNA: TGTGCCAGCAGCCGCAACAGGGGTGGGGAGACCCAGTACTTC

J gene: TRBJ2-7
clone size: -
D gene: TRBD1
V gene: TRBV7-2
CDR3 protein: CASSPRRDRSYEQYF
CDR3 DNA: TGTGCCAGCAGCCCTCGCCGGGACAGGTCCTACGAGCAGTACTTC

J gene: TRBJ2-2
clone size: -
D gene: TRBD2
V gene: TRBV25-1
CDR3 protein: CASSDTSGAPNTGELFF
CDR3 DNA: TGTGCCAGCAGTGACACTAGCGGGGCCCCCAACACCGGGGAGCTGTTTTTT

J gene: TRBJ1-2
clone size: -
D gene: TRBD1
V gene: TRBV19
CDR3 protein: CASMGQVNYGYTF
CDR3 DNA: TGTGCCAGTATGGGACAGGTCAACTATGGCTACACCTTC

J gene: TRBJ2-5
clone size: -
D gene: TRBD2
V gene: TRBV5-4
CDR3 protein: CASSTLGLAGHQETQYF
CDR3 DNA: TGTGCCAGCAGCACCTTGGGACTAGCGGGGCACCAAGAGACCCAGTACTTC